A selection of T cell receptor beta chains follows, all from one sample in a study of cytomegalovirus exposure and HLA in healthy donors. Sequencing was performed with immunoSEQ multiplex PCR; in TCRdb, only in-frame clones are kept and a portion is missing. The sample consists of 100,000 to 150,000 clones, around 82% of them appearing once. What was sequenced was PBMCs. The receptors derive from a female donor in good health and CMV-seronegative. Both conserved end residues are part of each CDR3. D genes are given only for firm matches. Size is omitted from some rows. Given values are once, few, many or a class for expanded clones.

abundance,d_gene,v_gene,j_gene,CDR3nt,CDR3aa
NA,NA,TRBV7-9,TRBJ1-5,TGTTCCAGCAGCCTAACGGGAGGGCCTCGGAATCAGCCCCAGCATTTT,CSSSLTGGPRNQPQHF
few,NA,TRBV12-5,TRBJ2-1,TGTGCTAGTGGTTTGATTAGCGGAAATGAGCAGTTCTTC,CASGLISGNEQFF
NA,TRBD2,TRBV18,TRBJ2-5,TGTGCCAGCTCGTCGGGGACTACACAAGAGACCCAGTACTTC,CASSSGTTQETQYF
NA,NA,TRBV6-1,TRBJ1-1,TGTGCCAGCAGTGCTTGGGGGGATGAAGCTTTCTTT,CASSAWGDEAFF
NA,NA,TRBV2,TRBJ1-5,TGTGCCAGCAGCGAACAGGGCGGCGGCGCACGCCAGCCCCAGCATTTT,CASSEQGGGARQPQHF
NA,TRBD1,TRBV18,TRBJ1-3,TGTGCCAGCTCACCCTTCAACAGGGGCAGCTCCTCTGGAAACACCATATATTTT,CASSPFNRGSSSGNTIYF
NA,TRBD1,TRBV2,TRBJ1-2,TGTGCCAGCAGCCCGGACAGGAACTATGGCTACACCTTC,CASSPDRNYGYTF
NA,TRBD1,TRBV2,TRBJ1-2,TGTGCCAGCACCGAGGGGACAGCACTGGGCTATGGCTACACCTTC,CASTEGTALGYGYTF
NA,NA,TRBV28,TRBJ1-5,TGTGCCAGCAGGGGGAGCCAATATCGGCCCCAGCATTTT,CASRGSQYRPQHF
NA,TRBD2,TRBV7-6,TRBJ2-5,TGTGCCAGCAGCTTAACTAGCGGGGGATTCCAAGAGACCCAGTACTTC,CASSLTSGGFQETQYF
few,NA,TRBV30,TRBJ1-1,TGTGCCTGGGCCGGGGATTTTGTAAGACCTGAAGCTTTCTTT,CAWAGDFVRPEAFF
NA,TRBD1,TRBV29-1,TRBJ2-7,TGCAGCGTGGACGGGACAGGGCCTTCCTACGAGCAGTACTTC,CSVDGTGPSYEQYF
NA,NA,TRBV6-1,TRBJ2-1,TGTGCCAGCAGTACGACTACGGGGGGCCTCAGTGAGCAGTTCTTC,CASSTTTGGLSEQFF
few,NA,TRBV13,TRBJ2-7,TGTGCCAGCAGCTTCGGAGTGGCCTACGAGCAGTACTTC,CASSFGVAYEQYF
NA,NA,TRBV5-4,TRBJ1-3,TGTGCCAGCAGCTTGATATCGCCAGACTCTGGAAACACCATATATTTT,CASSLISPDSGNTIYF
NA,TRBD1,TRBV5-6,TRBJ2-1,TGTGCCAGCAGCTTGGGGGAAGACAGGGGGCAGTTCTTC,CASSLGEDRGQFF
NA,TRBD2,TRBV7-3,TRBJ2-1,TGTGCCAGCAGCCCGGGACTAGGGAATGAGCAGTTCTTC,CASSPGLGNEQFF
NA,NA,TRBV6-1,TRBJ1-4,TGTGCCAGCAGTGACGCAGGGGCAACTAATGAAAAACTGTTTTTT,CASSDAGATNEKLFF
NA,NA,TRBV18,TRBJ2-3,TGTGCCAGCTCACCTACTCTTCCTTCGGTATCTAGCACAGATACGCAGTATTTT,CASSPTLPSVSSTDTQYF